This TCR beta chain was recovered during a study of CD8+ T cells in alopecia areata. Study overall: Treated patients swallowed 5 to 10 mg of oral tofacitinib twice daily. General study results and limits: Only a single nonresponder existed, so baseline CD8+ expansion links stay unclear. Scalp lesions, especially in alopecia totalis/universalis, had higher clonality than normal scalp.

RNA extraction was followed by reverse transcription into cDNA, which acted as the sequencing template. Generated by immunoSEQ multiplex PCR, the TCRdb table keeps only in-frame clones and is missing some. The data show approximately 210,000 clones, less than 65% seen once. Of note for this clone: Its antigen is not known.

Treatment in this sample: oral pan-JAK inhibitor, 5-10 mg twice daily. V dropped 4 bases and J dropped 5; count of bases not matched to a gene: 8. Looked up from germline, CDR1 is SQVTM and CDR2 is ANQGSEA. The CDR3 sequence is 13 residues long. The chain employs TRBV29-1 and TRBJ2-7; 7 nucleotides line up with TRBD1. This clonotype was sampled from a human donor with alopecia areata. The specimen was CD4+ T cells sorted from blood, collected at week 24, from a patient treated with tofacitinib. The CDR3 spells CSVGATGWDEQYF. The CDR3 region has the DNA TGCAGCGTTGGGGCGACAGGGTGGGACGAGCAGTACTTC.